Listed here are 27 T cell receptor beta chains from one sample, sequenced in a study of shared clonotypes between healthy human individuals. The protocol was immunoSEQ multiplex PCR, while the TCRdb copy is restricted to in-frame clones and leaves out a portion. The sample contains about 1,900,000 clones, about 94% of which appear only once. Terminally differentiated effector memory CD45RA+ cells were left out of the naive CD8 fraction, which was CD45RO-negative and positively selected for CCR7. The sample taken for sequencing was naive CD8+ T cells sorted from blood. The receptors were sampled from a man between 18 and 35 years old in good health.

CDR3 sequence (DNA): TGCGCCAGCAGTGACATAGACAGCCTGAGCACAGATACGCAGTATTTT. Translation: CASSDIDSLSTDTQYF. The chain recombines TRBV10-1 with TRBJ2-3, with TRBD1 as a possible D gene (5 bases). The CDR3 consists of 16 residues. The germline V gene has CDR1 WNHNN and CDR2 SYGVQD (reference sequence). V lost 3 bases and J 0 bases, leaving 13 bases between the germline ends.

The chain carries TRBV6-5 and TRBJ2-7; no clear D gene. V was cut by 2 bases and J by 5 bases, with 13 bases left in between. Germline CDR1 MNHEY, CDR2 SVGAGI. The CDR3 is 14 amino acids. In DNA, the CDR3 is TGTGCCAGCAGTTACGGAGCCTGGCCCCACGAGCAGTACTTC. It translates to CASSYGAWPHEQYF.

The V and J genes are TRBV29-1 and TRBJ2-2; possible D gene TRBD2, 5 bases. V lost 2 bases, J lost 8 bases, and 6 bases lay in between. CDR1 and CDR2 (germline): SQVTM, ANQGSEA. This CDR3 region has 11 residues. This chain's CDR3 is CSVEREGELFF. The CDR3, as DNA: TGCAGCGTTGAACGGGAAGGGGAGCTGTTTTTT.

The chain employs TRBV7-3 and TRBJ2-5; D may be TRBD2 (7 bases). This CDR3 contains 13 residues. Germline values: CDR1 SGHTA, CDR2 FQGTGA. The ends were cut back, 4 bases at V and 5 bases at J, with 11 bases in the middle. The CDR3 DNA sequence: TGTGCCAGCAGCTCGGGGGGCATGGAGACCCAGTACTTC. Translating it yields CASSSGGMETQYF.

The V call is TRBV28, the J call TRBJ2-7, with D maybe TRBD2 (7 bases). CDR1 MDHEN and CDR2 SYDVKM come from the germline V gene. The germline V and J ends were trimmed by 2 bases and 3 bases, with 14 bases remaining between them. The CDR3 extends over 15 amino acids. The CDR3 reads CASSLEGGVSYEQYF. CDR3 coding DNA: TGTGCCAGCAGTTTAGAGGGGGGGGTTAGCTACGAGCAGTACTTC.

The CDR3 DNA sequence: TGTGCCAGCAGCTTAGGGATAGCGGGGGGGCCGCTTAATGAGCAGTTCTTC. Its translation is CASSLGIAGGPLNEQFF. The chain employs TRBV7-8 and TRBJ2-1; 11 positions match TRBD2. The length of the CDR3 is 17 residues. In germline, CDR1 is SGHVS, CDR2 FQNEAQ. With 1 base clipped from V and 7 bases from J, the junction kept 9 bases outside the gene matches.

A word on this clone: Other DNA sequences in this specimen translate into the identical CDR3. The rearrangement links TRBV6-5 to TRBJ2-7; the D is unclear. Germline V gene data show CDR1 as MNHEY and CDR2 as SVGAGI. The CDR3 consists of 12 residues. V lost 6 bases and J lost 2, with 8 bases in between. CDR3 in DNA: TGTGCCAGCAGAGGGAACCCCTACGAGCAGTACTTC. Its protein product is CASRGNPYEQYF.

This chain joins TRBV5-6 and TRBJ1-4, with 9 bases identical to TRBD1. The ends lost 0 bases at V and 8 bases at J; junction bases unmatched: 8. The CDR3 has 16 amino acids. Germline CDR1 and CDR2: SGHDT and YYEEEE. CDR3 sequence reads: CASSLDSGTGFEKLFF. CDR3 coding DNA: TGTGCCAGCAGCTTGGATTCTGGGACAGGGTTCGAAAAACTGTTTTTT.

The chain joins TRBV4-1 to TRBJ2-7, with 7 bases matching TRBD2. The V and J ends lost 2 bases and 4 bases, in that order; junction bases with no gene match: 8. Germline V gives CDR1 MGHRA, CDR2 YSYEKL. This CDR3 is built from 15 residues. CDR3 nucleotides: TGCGCCAGCAGCCAATTGGGACTAAATCCGTACGAGCAGTACTTC. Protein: CASSQLGLNPYEQYF.

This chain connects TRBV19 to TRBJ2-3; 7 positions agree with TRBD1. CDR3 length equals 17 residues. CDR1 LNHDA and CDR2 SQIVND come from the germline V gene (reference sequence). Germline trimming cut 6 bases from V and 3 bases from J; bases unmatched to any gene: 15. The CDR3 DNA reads TGTGCCAGTAGCATGGTTTACCGACAGGGCATGACAGATACGCAGTATTTT. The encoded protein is CASSMVYRQGMTDTQYF.

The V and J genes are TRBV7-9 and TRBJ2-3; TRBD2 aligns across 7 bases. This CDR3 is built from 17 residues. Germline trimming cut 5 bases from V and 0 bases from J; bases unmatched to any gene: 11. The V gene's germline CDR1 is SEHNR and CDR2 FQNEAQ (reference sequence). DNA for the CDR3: TGTGCCAGCAGCCCAGGGCTGGGAGGGCCTAGCACAGATACGCAGTATTTT. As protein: CASSPGLGGPSTDTQYF.

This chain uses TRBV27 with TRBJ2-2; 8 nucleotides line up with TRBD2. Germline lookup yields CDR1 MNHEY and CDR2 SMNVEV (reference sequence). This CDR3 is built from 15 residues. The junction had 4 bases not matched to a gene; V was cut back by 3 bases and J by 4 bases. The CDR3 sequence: CASSLVAGFTGELFF. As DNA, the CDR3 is TGTGCCAGCAGTTTGGTAGCGGGGTTCACCGGGGAGCTGTTTTTT.

This CDR3 is CASSGEGREVYEQYF. The CDR3 DNA reads TGTGCCAGCAGTGGGGAGGGAAGGGAAGTTTACGAGCAGTACTTC. The chain recombines TRBV25-1 with TRBJ2-7; the match to TRBD2 covers 7 bases. CDR3 length: 15 residues. V lost 4 bases, J lost 4 bases, and 10 bases stayed unmatched. Germline V gene sequence: CDR1 MGHDK, CDR2 SYGVNS.

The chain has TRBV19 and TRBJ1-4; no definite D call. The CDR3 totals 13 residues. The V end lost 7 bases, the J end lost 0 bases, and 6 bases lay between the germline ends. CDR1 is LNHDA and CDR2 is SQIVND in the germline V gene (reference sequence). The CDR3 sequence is CASTEATNEKLFF. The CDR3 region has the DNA TGTGCCAGTACGGAAGCAACTAATGAAAAACTGTTTTTT.

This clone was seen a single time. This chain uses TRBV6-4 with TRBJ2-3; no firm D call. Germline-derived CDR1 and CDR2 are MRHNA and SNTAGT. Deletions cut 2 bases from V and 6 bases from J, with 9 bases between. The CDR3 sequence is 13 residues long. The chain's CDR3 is CASSDGPLDTQYF. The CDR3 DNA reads TGTGCCAGCAGTGACGGCCCGCTGGATACGCAGTATTTT.

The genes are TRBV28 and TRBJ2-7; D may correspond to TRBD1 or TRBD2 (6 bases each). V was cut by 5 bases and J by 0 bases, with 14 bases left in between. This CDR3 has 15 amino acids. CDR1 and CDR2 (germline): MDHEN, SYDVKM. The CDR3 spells CASSLKGGSSYEQYF. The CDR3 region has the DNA TGTGCCAGCAGTCTTAAGGGGGGCTCCTCCTACGAGCAGTACTTC.

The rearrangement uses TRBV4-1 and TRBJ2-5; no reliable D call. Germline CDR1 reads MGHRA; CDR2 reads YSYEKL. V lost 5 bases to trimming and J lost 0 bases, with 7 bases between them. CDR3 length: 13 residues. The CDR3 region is CASSSNYQETQYF. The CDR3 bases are TGCGCCAGCAGCTCCAATTACCAAGAGACCCAGTACTTC.

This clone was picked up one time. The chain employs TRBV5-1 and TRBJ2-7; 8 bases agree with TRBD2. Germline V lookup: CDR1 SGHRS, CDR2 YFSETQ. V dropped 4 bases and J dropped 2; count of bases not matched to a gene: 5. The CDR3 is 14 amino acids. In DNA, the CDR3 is TGCGCCAGCAGCCCTCGAGCGGGGGCCTACGAGCAGTACTTC. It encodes CASSPRAGAYEQYF.

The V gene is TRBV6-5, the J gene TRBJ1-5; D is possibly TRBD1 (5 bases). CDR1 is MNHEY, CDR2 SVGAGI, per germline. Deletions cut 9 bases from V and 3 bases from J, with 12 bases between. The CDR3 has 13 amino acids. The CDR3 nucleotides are TGTGCCAGTTGGGGCGGGTACAATCAGCCCCAGCATTTT. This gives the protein CASWGGYNQPQHF.

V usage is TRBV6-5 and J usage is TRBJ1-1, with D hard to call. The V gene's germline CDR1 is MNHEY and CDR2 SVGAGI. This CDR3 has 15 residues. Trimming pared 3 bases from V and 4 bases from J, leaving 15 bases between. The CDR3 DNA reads TGTGCCAGCAGTTATGGCTTCTTCGAGGGCACTGAAGCTTTCTTT. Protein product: CASSYGFFEGTEAFF.

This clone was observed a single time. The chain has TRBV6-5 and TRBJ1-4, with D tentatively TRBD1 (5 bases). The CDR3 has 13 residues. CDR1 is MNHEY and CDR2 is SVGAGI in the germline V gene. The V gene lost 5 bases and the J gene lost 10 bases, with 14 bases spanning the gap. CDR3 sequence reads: CASSTLYGGKLFF. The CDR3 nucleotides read TGTGCCAGCAGTACCCTCTACGGGGGAAAACTGTTTTTT.

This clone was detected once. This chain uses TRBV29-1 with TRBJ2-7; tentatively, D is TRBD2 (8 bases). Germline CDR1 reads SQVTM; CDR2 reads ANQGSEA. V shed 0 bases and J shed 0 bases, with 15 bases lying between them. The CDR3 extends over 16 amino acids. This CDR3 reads CSVEDLSGTDSYEQYF. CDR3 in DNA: TGCAGCGTTGAAGATCTTAGCGGGACAGACTCCTACGAGCAGTACTTC.

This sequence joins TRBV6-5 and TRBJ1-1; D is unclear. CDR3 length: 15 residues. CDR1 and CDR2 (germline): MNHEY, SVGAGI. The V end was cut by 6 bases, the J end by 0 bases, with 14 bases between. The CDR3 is CASRGLGFMNTEAFF. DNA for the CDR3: TGTGCCAGCAGGGGGTTAGGGTTTATGAACACTGAAGCTTTCTTT.

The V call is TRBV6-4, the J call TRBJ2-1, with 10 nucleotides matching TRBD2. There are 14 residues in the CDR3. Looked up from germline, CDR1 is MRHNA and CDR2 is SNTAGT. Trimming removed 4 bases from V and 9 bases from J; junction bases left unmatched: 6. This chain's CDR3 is CASSGAGGPGEQFF. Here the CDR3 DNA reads TGTGCCAGCAGTGGAGCGGGAGGGCCGGGTGAGCAGTTCTTC.

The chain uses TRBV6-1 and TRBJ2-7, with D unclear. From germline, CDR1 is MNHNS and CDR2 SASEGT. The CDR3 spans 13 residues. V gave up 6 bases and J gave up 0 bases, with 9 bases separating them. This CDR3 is CASRGPSSYEQYF. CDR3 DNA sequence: TGTGCCAGCAGAGGTCCTAGCTCCTACGAGCAGTACTTC.

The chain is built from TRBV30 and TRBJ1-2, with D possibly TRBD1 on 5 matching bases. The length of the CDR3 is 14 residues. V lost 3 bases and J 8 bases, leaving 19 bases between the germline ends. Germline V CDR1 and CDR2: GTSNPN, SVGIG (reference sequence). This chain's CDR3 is CAWSGSGSARGYTF. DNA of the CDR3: TGTGCCTGGAGCGGGTCAGGGTCCGCGAGGGGCTACACCTTC.

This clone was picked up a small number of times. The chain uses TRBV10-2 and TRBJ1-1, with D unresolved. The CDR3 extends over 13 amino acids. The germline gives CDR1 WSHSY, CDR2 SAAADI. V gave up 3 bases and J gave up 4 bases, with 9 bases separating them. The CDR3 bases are TGCGCCAGCAGTGAAGGGCAGCTCACTGAAGCTTTCTTT. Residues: CASSEGQLTEAFF.